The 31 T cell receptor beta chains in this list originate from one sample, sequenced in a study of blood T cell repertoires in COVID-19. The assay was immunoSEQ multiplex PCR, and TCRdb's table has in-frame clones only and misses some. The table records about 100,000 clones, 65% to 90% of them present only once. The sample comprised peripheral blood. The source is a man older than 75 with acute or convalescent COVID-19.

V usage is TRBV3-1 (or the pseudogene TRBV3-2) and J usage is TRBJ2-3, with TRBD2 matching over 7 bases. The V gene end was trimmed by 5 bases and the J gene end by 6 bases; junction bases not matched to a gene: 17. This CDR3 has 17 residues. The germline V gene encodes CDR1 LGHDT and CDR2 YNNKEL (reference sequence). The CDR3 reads CASSAREGSGLGDTQYF. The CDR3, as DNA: TGTGCCAGCAGCGCTAGGGAGGGTAGCGGGCTAGGGGATACGCAGTATTTT.

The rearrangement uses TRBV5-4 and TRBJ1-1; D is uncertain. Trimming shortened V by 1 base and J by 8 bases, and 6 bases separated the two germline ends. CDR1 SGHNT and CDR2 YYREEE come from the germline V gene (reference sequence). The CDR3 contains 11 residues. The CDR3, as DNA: TGTGCCAGCAGCTTGCGCCAGGAAGCTTTCTTT. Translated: CASSLRQEAFF.

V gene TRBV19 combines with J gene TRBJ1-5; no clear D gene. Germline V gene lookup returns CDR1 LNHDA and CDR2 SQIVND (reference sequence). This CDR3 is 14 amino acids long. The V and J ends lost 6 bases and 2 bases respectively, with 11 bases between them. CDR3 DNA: TGTGCCAGTAGCCGTAGAATGGGCAATCAGCCCCAGCATTTT. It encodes CASSRRMGNQPQHF.

CDR3 sequence: CATKSIQGNTGELFF. In nucleotides, the CDR3 is TGTGCCACCAAGTCGATACAGGGGAACACCGGGGAGCTGTTTTTT. The chain combines TRBV2 with TRBJ2-2; D possibly corresponds to TRBD1 (6 bases). Germline-derived CDR1 and CDR2 are SNHLY and FYNNEI. V was clipped by 10 bases and J by 1 base, with 16 bases between them. The CDR3 spans 15 residues.

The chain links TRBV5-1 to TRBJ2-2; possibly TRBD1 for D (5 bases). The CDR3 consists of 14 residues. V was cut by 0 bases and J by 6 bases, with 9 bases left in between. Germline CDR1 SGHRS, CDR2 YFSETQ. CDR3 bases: TGCGCCAGCAGCTTGGTGGCAGGGTCCGGGGAGCTGTTTTTT. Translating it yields CASSLVAGSGELFF.

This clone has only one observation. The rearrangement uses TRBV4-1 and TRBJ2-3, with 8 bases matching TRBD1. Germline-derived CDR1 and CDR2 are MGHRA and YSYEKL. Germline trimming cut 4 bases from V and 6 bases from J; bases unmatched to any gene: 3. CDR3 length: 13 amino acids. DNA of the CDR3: TGCGCCAGCAGCCTCCCAGGGGGCGATACGCAGTATTTT. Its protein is CASSLPGGDTQYF.

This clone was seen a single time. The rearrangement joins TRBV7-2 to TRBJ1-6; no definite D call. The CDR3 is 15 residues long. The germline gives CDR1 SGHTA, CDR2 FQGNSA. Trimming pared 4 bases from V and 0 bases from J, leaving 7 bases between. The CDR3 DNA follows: TGTGCCAGCAGCTCTCGGAGCTCCTATAATTCACCCCTCCACTTT. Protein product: CASSSRSSYNSPLHF.

CDR3 amino acids: CASSLQGTAYEQYF. The CDR3, as DNA: TGTGCCAGCAGTTTGCAAGGGACAGCATACGAGCAGTACTTC. V and J are TRBV28 and TRBJ2-7, with 7 bases fitting TRBD1. The V gene end was trimmed by 3 bases and the J gene end by 4 bases; junction bases not matched to a gene: 6. Germline values: CDR1 MDHEN, CDR2 SYDVKM. The CDR3 sequence is 14 residues long.

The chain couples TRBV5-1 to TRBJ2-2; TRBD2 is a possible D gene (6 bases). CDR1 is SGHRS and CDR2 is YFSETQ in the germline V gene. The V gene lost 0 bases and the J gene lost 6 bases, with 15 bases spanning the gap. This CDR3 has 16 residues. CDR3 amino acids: CASSLEALLAAGELFF. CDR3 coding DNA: TGCGCCAGCAGCTTGGAGGCGTTACTAGCTGCCGGGGAGCTGTTTTTT.

The CDR3 DNA follows: TGTGCCACCAGTGATATTAGCGAGTACAATGAGCAGTTCTTC. Translating it yields CATSDISEYNEQFF. The chain couples TRBV24-1 to TRBJ2-1, with D perhaps TRBD2 (5 bases). V was pared by 3 bases and J by 4 bases, with 9 bases between. The CDR3 runs 14 residues. Germline loops: CDR1 KGHDR, CDR2 SFDVKD.

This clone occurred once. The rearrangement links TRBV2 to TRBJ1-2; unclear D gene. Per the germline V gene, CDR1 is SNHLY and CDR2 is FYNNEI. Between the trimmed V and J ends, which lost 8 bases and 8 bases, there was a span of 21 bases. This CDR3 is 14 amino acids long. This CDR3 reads CASSSGPYQRGYTF. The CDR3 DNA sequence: TGTGCCAGCTCAAGCGGACCCTATCAGCGGGGCTACACCTTC.

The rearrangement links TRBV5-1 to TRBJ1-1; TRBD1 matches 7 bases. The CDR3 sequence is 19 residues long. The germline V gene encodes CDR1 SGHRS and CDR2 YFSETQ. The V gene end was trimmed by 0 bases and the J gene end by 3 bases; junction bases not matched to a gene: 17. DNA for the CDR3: TGCGCCAGCAGCTTGGACATACCGGGACAGTATCGGGGGTACACTGAAGCTTTCTTT. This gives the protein CASSLDIPGQYRGYTEAFF.

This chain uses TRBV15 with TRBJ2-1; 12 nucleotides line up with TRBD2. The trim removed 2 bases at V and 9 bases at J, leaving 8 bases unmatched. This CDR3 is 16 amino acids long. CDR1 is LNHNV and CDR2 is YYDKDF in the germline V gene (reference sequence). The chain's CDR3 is CATSRRSSGRAPEQFF. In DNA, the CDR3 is TGTGCCACCAGCAGAAGATCTAGCGGGAGGGCCCCTGAGCAGTTCTTC.

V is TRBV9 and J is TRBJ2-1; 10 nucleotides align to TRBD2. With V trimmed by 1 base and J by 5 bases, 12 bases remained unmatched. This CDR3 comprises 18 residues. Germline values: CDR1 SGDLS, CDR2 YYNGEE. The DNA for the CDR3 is TGTGCCAGCAGCGTAAGCCCGGGTTTAGCGGGAGGCGACAATGAGCAGTTCTTC. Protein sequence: CASSVSPGLAGGDNEQFF.

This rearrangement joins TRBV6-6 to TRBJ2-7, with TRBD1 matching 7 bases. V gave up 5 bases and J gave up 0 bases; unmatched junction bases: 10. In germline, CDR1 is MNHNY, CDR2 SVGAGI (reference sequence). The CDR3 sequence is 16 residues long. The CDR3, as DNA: TGTGCCAGCAGTCGCGGCTTGTGGACAGGCTCCTACGAGCAGTACTTC. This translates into CASSRGLWTGSYEQYF.

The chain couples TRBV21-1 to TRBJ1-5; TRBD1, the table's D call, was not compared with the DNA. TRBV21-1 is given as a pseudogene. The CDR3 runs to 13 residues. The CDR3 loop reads CASKMDRAQPQHF. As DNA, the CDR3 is TGTGCCAGCAAGATGGACAGGGCTCAGCCCCAGCATTTT.

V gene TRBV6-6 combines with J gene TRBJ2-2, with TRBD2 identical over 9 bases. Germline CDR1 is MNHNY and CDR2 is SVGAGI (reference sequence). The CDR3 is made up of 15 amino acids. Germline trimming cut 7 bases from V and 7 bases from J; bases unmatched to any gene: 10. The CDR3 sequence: CASIGSGRRGGELFF. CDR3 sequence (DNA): TGTGCCAGCATAGGTAGCGGGAGACGGGGCGGGGAGCTGTTTTTT.

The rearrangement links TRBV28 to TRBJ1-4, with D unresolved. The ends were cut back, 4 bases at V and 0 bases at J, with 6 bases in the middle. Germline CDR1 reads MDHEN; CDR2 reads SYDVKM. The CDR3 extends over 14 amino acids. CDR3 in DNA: TGTGCCAGCAGTTCCCCGTCAACTAATGAAAAACTGTTTTTT. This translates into CASSSPSTNEKLFF.

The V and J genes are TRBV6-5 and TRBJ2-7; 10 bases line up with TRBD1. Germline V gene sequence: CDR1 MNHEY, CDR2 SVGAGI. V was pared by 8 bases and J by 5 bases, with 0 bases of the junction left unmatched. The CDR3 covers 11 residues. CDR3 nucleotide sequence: TGTGCCAGCGGACAGGGGGACGAGCAGTACTTC. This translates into CASGQGDEQYF.

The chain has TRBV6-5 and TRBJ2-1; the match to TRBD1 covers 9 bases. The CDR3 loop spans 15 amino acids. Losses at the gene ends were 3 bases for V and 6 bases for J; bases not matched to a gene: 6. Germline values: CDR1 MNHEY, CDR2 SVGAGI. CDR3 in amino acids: CASSYSTGGANEQFF. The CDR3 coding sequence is TGTGCCAGCAGTTATTCGACAGGGGGTGCCAATGAGCAGTTCTTC.

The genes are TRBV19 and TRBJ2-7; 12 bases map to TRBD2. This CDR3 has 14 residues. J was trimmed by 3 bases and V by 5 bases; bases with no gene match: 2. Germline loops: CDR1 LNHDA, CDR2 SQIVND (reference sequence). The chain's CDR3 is CASSASGRGYEQYF. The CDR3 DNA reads TGTGCCAGTAGTGCTAGCGGGAGGGGCTACGAGCAGTACTTC.

The CDR3 region has the DNA TGTGCCAGAAGCTTGCAGCGGGGGAACCAAAAAGATACGCAGTATTTT. Residues: CARSLQRGNQKDTQYF. The chain recombines TRBV5-3 with TRBJ2-3; the match to TRBD2 covers 8 bases. TRBV5-3 is an open reading frame, and its role is uncertain. Trimming at V came to 1 base and at J to 5 bases, leaving 9 bases not matched to a gene. The length of the CDR3 is 16 residues.

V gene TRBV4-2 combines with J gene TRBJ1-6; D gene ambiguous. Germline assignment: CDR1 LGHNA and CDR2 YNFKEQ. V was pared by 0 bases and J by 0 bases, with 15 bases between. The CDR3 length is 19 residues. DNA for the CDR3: TGTGCCAGCAGCCAAGAATCAGTCATTTTAAGCTCCTATAATTCACCCCTCCACTTT. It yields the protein CASSQESVILSSYNSPLHF.

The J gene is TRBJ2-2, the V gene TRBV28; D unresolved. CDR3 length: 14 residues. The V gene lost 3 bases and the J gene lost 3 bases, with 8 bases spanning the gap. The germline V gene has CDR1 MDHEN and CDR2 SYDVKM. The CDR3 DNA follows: TGTGCCAGCAGTTTTACCAGTTACACCGGGGAGCTGTTTTTT. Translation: CASSFTSYTGELFF.

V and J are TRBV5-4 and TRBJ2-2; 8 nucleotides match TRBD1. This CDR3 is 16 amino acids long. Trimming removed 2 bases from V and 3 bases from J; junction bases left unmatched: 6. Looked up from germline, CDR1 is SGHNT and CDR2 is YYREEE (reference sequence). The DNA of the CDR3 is TGTGCCAGCAGCTTAGGACAGGGAAGTTACACCGGGGAGCTGTTTTTT. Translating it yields CASSLGQGSYTGELFF. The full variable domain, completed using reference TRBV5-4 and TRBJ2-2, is ETGVTQSPTHLIKTRGQQVTLRCSSQSGHNTVSWYQQALGQGPQFIFQYYREEENGRGNFPPRFSGLQFPNYSSELNVNALELDDSALYLCASSLGQGSYTGELFFGEGSRLTVL.

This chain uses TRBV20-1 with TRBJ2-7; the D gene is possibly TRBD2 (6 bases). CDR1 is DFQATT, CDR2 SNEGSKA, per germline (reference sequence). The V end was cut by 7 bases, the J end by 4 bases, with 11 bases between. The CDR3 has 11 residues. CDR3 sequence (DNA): TGCAGTGGGGGGACTCCTTACGAGCAGTACTTC. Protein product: CSGGTPYEQYF.

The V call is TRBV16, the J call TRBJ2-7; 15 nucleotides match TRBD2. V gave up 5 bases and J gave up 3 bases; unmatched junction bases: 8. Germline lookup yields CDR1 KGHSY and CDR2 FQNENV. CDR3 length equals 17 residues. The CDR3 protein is CASSRGLAGGKNYEQYF. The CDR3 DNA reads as TGTGCCAGCAGCAGAGGACTAGCGGGAGGGAAGAACTACGAGCAGTACTTC.

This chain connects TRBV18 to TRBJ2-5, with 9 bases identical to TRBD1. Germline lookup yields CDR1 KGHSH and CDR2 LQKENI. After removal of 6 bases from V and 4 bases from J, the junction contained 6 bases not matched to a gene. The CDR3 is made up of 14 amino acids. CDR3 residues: CASSRGQGRETQYF. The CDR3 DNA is TGTGCCAGCTCCCGCGGACAGGGGAGAGAGACCCAGTACTTC.

In DNA form, the CDR3 reads TGTGCCAGCGCCACAGATGCCTCTGGAAACACCATATATTTT. Its protein product is CASATDASGNTIYF. The chain recombines TRBV19 with TRBJ1-3, with D hard to call. Looked up from germline, CDR1 is LNHDA and CDR2 is SQIVND (reference sequence). This CDR3 region has 14 residues. Trimming cost V 9 bases and J 0 bases, with 12 bases left between them.

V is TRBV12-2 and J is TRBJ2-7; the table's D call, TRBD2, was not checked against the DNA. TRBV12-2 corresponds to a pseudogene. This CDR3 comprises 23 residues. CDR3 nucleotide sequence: TGTGCAAGTCGCTTAGCGCGGAATCCCGGACTAGCGGGAGGGCCAGAGGGGATCTACGAGCAGTACTTC. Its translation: CASRLARNPGLAGGPEGIYEQYF.

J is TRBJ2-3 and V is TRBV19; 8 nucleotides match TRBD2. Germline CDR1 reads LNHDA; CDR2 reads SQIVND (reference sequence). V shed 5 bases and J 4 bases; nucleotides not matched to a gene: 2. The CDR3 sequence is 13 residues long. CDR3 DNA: TGTGCCAGTAGTGCGGGGGGAGCAGATACGCAGTATTTT. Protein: CASSAGGADTQYF.